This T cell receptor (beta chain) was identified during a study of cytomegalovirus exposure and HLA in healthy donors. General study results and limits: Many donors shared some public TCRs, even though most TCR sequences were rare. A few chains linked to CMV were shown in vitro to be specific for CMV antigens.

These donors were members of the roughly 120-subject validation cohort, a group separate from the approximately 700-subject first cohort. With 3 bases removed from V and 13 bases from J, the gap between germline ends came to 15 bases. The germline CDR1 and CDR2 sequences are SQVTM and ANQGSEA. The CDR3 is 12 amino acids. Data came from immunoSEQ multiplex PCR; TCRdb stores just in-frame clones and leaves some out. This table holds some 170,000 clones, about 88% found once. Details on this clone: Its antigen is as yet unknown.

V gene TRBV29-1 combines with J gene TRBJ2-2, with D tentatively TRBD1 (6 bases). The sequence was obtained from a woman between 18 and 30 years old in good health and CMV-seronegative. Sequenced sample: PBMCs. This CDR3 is CSVDEAQGRLFF. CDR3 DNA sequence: TGCAGCGTTGACGAGGCGCAGGGGCGGCTGTTTTTT.